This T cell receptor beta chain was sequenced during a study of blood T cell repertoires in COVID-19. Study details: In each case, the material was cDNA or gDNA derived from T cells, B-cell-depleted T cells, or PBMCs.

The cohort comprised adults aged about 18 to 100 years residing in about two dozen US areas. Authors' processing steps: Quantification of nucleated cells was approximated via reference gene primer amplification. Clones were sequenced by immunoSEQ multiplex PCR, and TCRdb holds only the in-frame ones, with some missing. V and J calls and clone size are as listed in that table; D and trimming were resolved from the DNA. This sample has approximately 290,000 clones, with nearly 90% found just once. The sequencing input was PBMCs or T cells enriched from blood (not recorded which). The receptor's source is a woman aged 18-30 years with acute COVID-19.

The CDR3 region has the DNA TGTGCCAGCAGCGTAGGGCTAGCGGGATGGGACGAGCAGTACTTC. It translates to CASSVGLAGWDEQYF. This chain connects TRBV9 to TRBJ2-7; 9 positions match TRBD2. This CDR3 is built from 15 residues. The trim removed 0 bases at V and 5 bases at J, leaving 6 bases unmatched. Germline V lookup: CDR1 SGDLS, CDR2 YYNGEE.